This T cell receptor (beta chain) emerged from a study of shared clonotypes between healthy human individuals. Assay used: immunoSEQ multiplex PCR; TCRdb lists only in-frame clones, some missing. The data hold around 500,000 clones, with roughly 80% observed a single time. The V gene lost 6 bases and the J gene lost 8 bases, with 19 bases spanning the gap. The V gene's germline CDR1 is MDHEN and CDR2 SYDVKM. The CDR3 is 15 amino acids. The chain carries TRBV28 and TRBJ1-4, with D possibly matching TRBD1 (6 bases). The specimen was PBMCs. This receptor was taken from a woman aged 40 to 55 in good health. Some clones in this sample may be carry-over from other donors' samples. The CDR3 here is CASSRSGAGGEKLFF. The CDR3 DNA sequence: TGTGCCAGCAGCCGGTCGGGGGCGGGAGGAGAAAAACTGTTTTTT. Variable domain in full (rest from reference TRBV28 and TRBJ1-4): DVKVTQSSRYLVKRTGEKVFLECVQDMDHENMFWYRQDPGLGLRLIYFSYDVKMKEKGDIPEGYSVSREKKERFSLILESASTNQTSMYLCASSRSGAGGEKLFFGSGTQLSVL.